Presented here are 6 T cell receptor beta chains from one specimen sequenced in a study of blood T cell repertoires in COVID-19. Method: immunoSEQ multiplex PCR; TCRdb's copy keeps in-frame clones and lacks some. Of roughly 86,000 clones in the sample, 82% were seen once. The sample comprised peripheral blood. All receptors come from a human donor in a cohort sampled during active COVID-19.

This clone was counted between two and nine times. The chain employs TRBV18 and TRBJ2-7; TRBD1 matches 9 bases. Germline assignment: CDR1 KGHSH and CDR2 LQKENI. With V trimmed by 3 bases and J by 5 bases, 8 bases remained unmatched. The CDR3 loop spans 15 amino acids. CDR3 sequence reads: CASSPPTGGVNEQYF. As DNA, the CDR3 is TGTGCCAGCTCACCCCCGACAGGGGGAGTGAACGAGCAGTACTTC.

This chain connects TRBV27 to TRBJ2-3; 9 nucleotides line up with TRBD1. V trimming: 1 base; J trimming: 2 bases; junction bases outside the gene matches: 10. Germline CDR1 MNHEY, CDR2 SMNVEV (reference sequence). The CDR3 is 18 residues long. The DNA of the CDR3 is TGTGCCAGCAGTTTATTCTTTACCGGGACAGGGAACACAGATACGCAGTATTTT. Its translation: CASSLFFTGTGNTDTQYF.

CDR3 residues: CASSLGLRETQYF. DNA for the CDR3: TGCGCCAGCAGCTTGGGCCTTCGGGAGACCCAGTACTTC. This chain connects TRBV5-1 to TRBJ2-5; no clear D. The V end was cut by 0 bases, the J end by 5 bases, with 8 bases between. This CDR3 has 13 amino acids. The germline V gene encodes CDR1 SGHRS and CDR2 YFSETQ.

The V and J genes are TRBV10-3 and TRBJ2-7; weak D call: TRBD1 (6 bases). The germline CDR1 and CDR2 sequences are ENHRY and SYGVKD. Trimming removed 8 bases at V and 2 bases at J, with 10 bases between. The CDR3 is 12 amino acids. CDR3 bases: TGTGCCATCGGGGACATCACCTACGAGCAGTACTTC. As protein: CAIGDITYEQYF.

This sequence joins TRBV28 and TRBJ2-5; 8 bases fit TRBD1. After removal of 5 bases from V and 4 bases from J, the junction contained 12 bases not matched to a gene. Germline V CDR1 and CDR2: MDHEN, SYDVKM. This CDR3 contains 16 residues. CDR3 nucleotides: TGTGCCAGCAGTCCCAGGGTCGGCAGGGGGCGAGAGACCCAGTACTTC. This encodes CASSPRVGRGRETQYF.

The chain couples TRBV7-9 to TRBJ2-1, with 9 bases lining up with TRBD2. This CDR3 spans 15 amino acids. Germline CDR1 is SEHNR and CDR2 is FQNEAQ (reference sequence). V dropped 1 base and J dropped 4; count of bases not matched to a gene: 2. The CDR3 DNA sequence: TGTGCCAGCAGCTTAGGACTAGCGGATTACAATGAGCAGTTCTTC. Protein: CASSLGLADYNEQFF.